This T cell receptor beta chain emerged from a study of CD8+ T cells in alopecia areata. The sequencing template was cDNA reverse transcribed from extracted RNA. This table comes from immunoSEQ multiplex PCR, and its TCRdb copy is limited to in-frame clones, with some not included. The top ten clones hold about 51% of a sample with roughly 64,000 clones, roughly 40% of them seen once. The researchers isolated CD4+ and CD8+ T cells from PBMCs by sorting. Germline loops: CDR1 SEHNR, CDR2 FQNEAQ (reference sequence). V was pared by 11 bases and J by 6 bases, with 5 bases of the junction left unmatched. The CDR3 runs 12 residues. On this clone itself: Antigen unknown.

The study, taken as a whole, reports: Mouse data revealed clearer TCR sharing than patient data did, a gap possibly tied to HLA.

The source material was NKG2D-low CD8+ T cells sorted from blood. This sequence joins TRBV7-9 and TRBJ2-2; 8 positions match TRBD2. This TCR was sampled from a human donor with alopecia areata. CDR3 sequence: CAGRRGAGELFF. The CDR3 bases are TGTGCCGGCCGGCGGGGGGCCGGGGAGCTGTTTTTT.